The rows below give T cell receptor beta chains drawn from one sample of a study of blood T cell repertoires in COVID-19. Assay: immunoSEQ multiplex PCR; the TCRdb copy retains only in-frame clones and omits some. The table has about 370,000 clones, approximately 88% seen once. Sample: peripheral blood. These receptors were obtained from a woman aged 25 to 39 with COVID-19, enrolled during active disease. Each CDR3 is given with its conserved first and last residue. A D gene is named only where the DNA matches it firmly. Some rows have no size entry. The others give once, few or many, or a class for an expanded clone.

size	J	V	D	CDR3	DNA
NA	TRBJ2-7	TRBV28	NA	CASSSRLVFEQYF	TGTGCCAGCAGTTCAAGACTGGTCTTCGAGCAGTACTTC
NA	TRBJ2-7	TRBV3-1/TRBV3-2	NA	CASSQAGGTSSYEQYF	TGTGCCAGCAGCCAAGCCGGAGGTACTAGTTCCTACGAGCAGTACTTC
NA	TRBJ2-7	TRBV5-6	TRBD1	CASSFDIQGAAYEQYF	TGTGCCAGCAGCTTCGACATACAGGGGGCTGCCTACGAGCAGTACTTC
NA	TRBJ2-3	TRBV7-9	TRBD2	CASSFGASGKADTQYF	TGTGCCAGCAGCTTCGGGGCTAGCGGGAAGGCAGATACGCAGTATTTT
once	TRBJ2-3	TRBV18	TRBD2	CASSPTSGTTNGDTQYF	TGTGCCAGCTCACCGACTTCCGGGACTACAAACGGAGATACGCAGTATTTT
NA	TRBJ2-5	TRBV5-4	TRBD1	CASSRVQGPNQETQYF	TGTGCCAGCAGCCGGGTACAGGGGCCAAATCAAGAGACCCAGTACTTC
once	TRBJ2-7	TRBV27	TRBD2	CASSFRGGDSYEQYF	TGTGCCAGCAGTTTCCGCGGGGGGGATTCCTACGAGCAGTACTTC
NA	TRBJ2-7	TRBV6-2/TRBV6-3	NA	CASSYSGGSSYEQYF	TGTGCCAGCAGTTACTCAGGCGGGTCCTCCTACGAGCAGTACTTC
NA	TRBJ2-7	TRBV28	TRBD1	CASRSTGTGVYEQYF	TGTGCCAGCAGATCCACCGGGACAGGGGTTTACGAGCAGTACTTC
NA	TRBJ2-1	TRBV2	TRBD2	CASSGLTGEGELAGAPGNEQFF	TGTGCCAGCAGTGGGCTGACAGGGGAGGGGGAACTAGCGGGAGCCCCCGGTAATGAGCAGTTCTTC
NA	TRBJ2-1	TRBV4-3	NA	CASSQDPTGYSYNEQFF	TGCGCCAGCAGCCAAGATCCGACAGGTTACTCCTACAATGAGCAGTTCTTC
NA	TRBJ2-6	TRBV19	NA	CASSISRAEAANVLTF	TGTGCCAGTAGTATATCCCGAGCTGAGGCGGCCAACGTCCTGACTTTC
NA	TRBJ1-2	TRBV11-2	TRBD1	CASSLNWAPGGDGYTF	TGTGCCAGCAGCTTAAATTGGGCTCCAGGGGGTGATGGCTACACCTTC
NA	TRBJ1-2	TRBV19	NA	CASSPWGGDYGYTF	TGTGCCAGTAGCCCCTGGGGGGGAGACTATGGCTACACCTTC
NA	TRBJ1-1	TRBV6-5	TRBD1	CASGRQGLNTEAFF	TGTGCCAGCGGTCGACAGGGACTGAATACTGAAGCTTTCTTT
NA	TRBJ2-7	TRBV6-5	TRBD1	CASSLGQGRSYEQYF	TGTGCCAGCAGTCTCGGACAGGGAAGGTCCTACGAGCAGTACTTC
NA	TRBJ2-7	TRBV12-3/TRBV12-4	NA	CASKLGGYEQYF	TGTGCCAGCAAACTAGGGGGTTACGAGCAGTACTTC
NA	TRBJ1-4	TRBV11-3	NA	CASSLGGPDEKLFF	TGTGCCAGCAGCTTAGGGGGGCCAGATGAAAAACTGTTTTTT
NA	TRBJ1-1	TRBV7-2	NA	CASRLIQGLGTEAFF	TGTGCCAGCAGGCTTATCCAGGGTCTGGGAACTGAAGCTTTCTTT
once	TRBJ2-6	TRBV7-9	NA	CASSTRTASGANVLTF	TGTGCCAGCAGCACTAGAACGGCATCAGGGGCCAACGTCCTGACTTTC
NA	TRBJ1-1	TRBV7-9	NA	CASSLAGGTNTEAFF	TGTGCCAGCAGCTTAGCGGGGGGAACCAACACTGAAGCTTTCTTT
NA	TRBJ2-2	TRBV12-3/TRBV12-4	NA	CASRPDSTGELFF	TGTGCCAGCAGACCAGACAGCACCGGGGAGCTGTTTTTT
NA	TRBJ2-5	TRBV6-5	TRBD2	CASSYQGLAGGTQYF	TGTGCCAGCAGTTACCAGGGACTAGCGGGGGGGACCCAGTACTTC
NA	TRBJ2-5	TRBV29-1	TRBD2	CSGRVAGEETQYF	TGCAGCGGCCGAGTAGCGGGAGAGGAGACCCAGTACTTC
once	TRBJ1-4	TRBV10-3	TRBD1	CAISEEGQGGKLFF	TGTGCCATCAGTGAGGAAGGACAGGGCGGAAAACTGTTTTTT
NA	TRBJ2-5	TRBV27	NA	CASRSRGTETQYF	TGTGCCAGCAGGAGCAGGGGTACGGAGACCCAGTACTTC
NA	TRBJ1-2	TRBV28	NA	CASSLSWQGLGYGYTF	TGTGCCAGCAGTTTATCGTGGCAGGGGTTGGGCTATGGCTACACCTTC
NA	TRBJ2-2	TRBV27	NA	CASSLLQGATGELFF	TGTGCCAGCAGTTTATTGCAGGGCGCCACCGGGGAGCTGTTTTTT
few	TRBJ2-4	TRBV19	NA	CASSIETDAKNIQYF	TGTGCCAGTAGTATAGAGACTGATGCCAAAAACATTCAGTACTTC
NA	TRBJ2-3	TRBV7-6	NA	CASSLRGGTTSTDTQYF	TGTGCCAGTTCCCTTAGGGGGGGGACCACTAGCACAGATACGCAGTATTTT
NA	TRBJ2-7	TRBV4-3	NA	CASSQDLRYEQYF	TGCGCCAGCAGCCAAGATCTCCGGTACGAGCAGTACTTC
NA	TRBJ2-4	TRBV19	TRBD1	CASRGQHKNIQYF	TGTGCCAGTAGGGGACAGCACAAAAACATTCAGTACTTC
NA	TRBJ2-1	TRBV27	NA	CASSASGANEQFF	TGTGCCAGCAGTGCGAGCGGAGCAAATGAGCAGTTCTTC